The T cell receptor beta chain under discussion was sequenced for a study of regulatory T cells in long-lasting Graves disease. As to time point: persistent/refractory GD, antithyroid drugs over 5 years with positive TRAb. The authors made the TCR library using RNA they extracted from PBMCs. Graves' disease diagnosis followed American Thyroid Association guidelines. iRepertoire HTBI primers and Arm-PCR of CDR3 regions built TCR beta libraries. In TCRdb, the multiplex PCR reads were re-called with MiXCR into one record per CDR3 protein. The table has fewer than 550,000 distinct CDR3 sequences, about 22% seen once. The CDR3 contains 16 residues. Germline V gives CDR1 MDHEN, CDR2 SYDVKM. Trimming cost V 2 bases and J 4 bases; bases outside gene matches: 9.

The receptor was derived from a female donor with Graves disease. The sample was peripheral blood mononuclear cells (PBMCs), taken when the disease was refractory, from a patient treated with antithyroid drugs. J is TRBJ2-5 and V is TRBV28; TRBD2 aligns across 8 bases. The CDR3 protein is CASSLIPSGSIETQYF. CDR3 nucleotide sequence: TGTGCCAGCAGTTTAATACCTAGCGGGTCTATAGAGACCCAGTACTTC.